A single T cell receptor beta chain is shown here with its context. This specimen comes from a study of blood T cell repertoires in COVID-19. At the level of the study: Both acute and convalescent COVID-19 samples were obtained from the United States, Italy and Spain. Sample material is recorded as cDNA or gDNA derived from T cells, B-cell-depleted T cells, or PBMCs.

As originally analysed: Estimates of nucleated cell counts were drawn from the amplification of reference gene primers. Data came from immunoSEQ multiplex PCR; TCRdb stores just in-frame clones and leaves some out. The V and J calls and clone size come from that table; D and trimming were worked out from the DNA. The sample lists 190,000 or so clones; approximately 87% were seen once. Germline CDR1 reads SNHLY; CDR2 reads FYNNEI. With 6 bases removed from V and 4 bases from J, the gap between germline ends came to 13 bases. The CDR3 length is 14 residues. The clonotype comes from a woman between 18 and 29 years old who had recovered from COVID-19. What was sequenced was peripheral blood. The V call is TRBV2, the J call TRBJ2-1; D might be TRBD1 (5 bases). The CDR3 DNA reads as TGTGCCAGCAGGGGCGGACAAAGGTACAATGAGCAGTTCTTC. It codes for CASRGGQRYNEQFF.